This entry describes one T cell receptor beta chain. Its target is unknown. Method: immunoSEQ multiplex PCR; TCRdb's copy keeps in-frame clones and lacks some. The sample lists over a million clones, approximately 96% occurring once. The data stem from a study of shared clonotypes between healthy human individuals. Study-level information: A couple of women and three men aged 18 to 49 made up the donors. Study results and caveats: Larger estimated richness was generally recorded for naive subsets relative to memory subsets.

The germline V gene has CDR1 MNHEY and CDR2 SVGAGI. CDR3 length equals 13 residues. V was trimmed by 3 bases and J by 3 bases, leaving 7 bases between them. This chain links TRBV6-5 with TRBJ2-3; no reliable D call. The sequence came from a man aged 30 to 39 in good health. The source material was naive CD4+ T cells sorted from blood. The subset denotes: CD45RA+ positively selected. CDR3 sequence (DNA): TGTGCCAGCAGTTATCACTTAACAGATACGCAGTATTTT. It codes for CASSYHLTDTQYF.